The next 14 T cell receptor beta chains were all read from a single sample in a study of T cells in Graves' hyperthyroidism and ophthalmopathy (dated by TCRdb to between 2017 and 2020). Preparation of the library involved multiplex PCR. Sequencing was carried out with an Illumina HiSeq 2000. The TCR beta CDR3 regions were amplified from RNA transcripts. The TCR CDR3 was subjected to a first round of RT-PCR using the HTBI primer set and the Qiagen OneStep RT-PCR kit. Clones were called with MiXCR by TCRdb after fastp trimmed the public reads at Q25, and only in-frame beta chains were retained. Rows are combined by CDR3 protein, so each entry shows the most common genes and DNA. In all, the sample holds around 300,000 distinct CDR3 sequences, and roughly 22% of those were seen once. Around 64% of the sample lies in the top ten. What was sequenced was blood. Source of these receptors: a man aged 30 to 39 with Graves' ophthalmopathy.

The chain uses TRBV6-1 and TRBJ2-2; the match to TRBD2 covers 11 bases. The CDR3 is 16 residues long. Trimming at V came to 6 bases and at J to 1 base, leaving 4 bases not matched to a gene. Germline V gives CDR1 MNHNS, CDR2 SASEGT. The chain's CDR3 is CASRRLAGLNTGELFF. The CDR3 DNA follows: TGTGCCAGCAGACGACTAGCGGGATTGAACACCGGGGAGCTGTTTTTT.

This chain connects TRBV6-2 or TRBV6-3 to TRBJ2-2; D gene unclear. Germline V gene data show CDR1 as MNHEY and CDR2 as SVGEGT. This CDR3 spans 17 amino acids. Trimming took off 3 bases at V and 5 bases at J, with 19 bases between the two ends. The CDR3 loop is CASSYAPLTSMTGELFF. CDR3 sequence (DNA): TGTGCCAGCAGTTATGCCCCCTTGACGTCAATGACCGGGGAGCTGTTTTTT.

V gene TRBV9 combines with J gene TRBJ2-1; 8 nucleotides align to TRBD2. Germline assignment: CDR1 SGDLS and CDR2 YYNGEE. The CDR3 consists of 15 residues. With V trimmed by 1 base and J by 4 bases, 4 bases remained unmatched. CDR3 residues: CASSVIAGSYNEQFF. The CDR3 DNA reads TGTGCCAGCAGCGTAATAGCGGGGTCTTACAATGAGCAGTTCTTC.

The chain has TRBV2 and TRBJ1-2, with 11 bases that match TRBD1. From germline, CDR1 is SNHLY and CDR2 FYNNEI. Germline trimming cut 4 bases from V and 4 bases from J; bases unmatched to any gene: 11. The CDR3 loop spans 17 amino acids. CDR3 loop: CASSARDRGVGSYGYTF. DNA of the CDR3: TGTGCCAGCAGTGCCCGGGACAGGGGGGTAGGCTCCTATGGCTACACCTTC.

The table lists this clonotype with many counts. The rearrangement joins TRBV3-1 to TRBJ1-1; D gene unclear. V was shortened by 5 bases and J by 2 bases, with 15 bases between the two germline ends. CDR3 length: 15 amino acids. Germline values: CDR1 LGHDT, CDR2 YNNKEL (reference sequence). The CDR3 nucleotides read TGTGCCAGCAGCAGTCAACAGTGGTATAACACTGAAGCTTTCTTT. This encodes CASSSQQWYNTEAFF.

A few counts support this clonotype. The chain employs TRBV9 and TRBJ2-3; 14 nucleotides line up with TRBD2. With 3 bases clipped from V and 0 bases from J, the junction kept 6 bases outside the gene matches. There are 18 residues in the CDR3. The V gene's germline CDR1 is SGDLS and CDR2 YYNGEE. The chain's CDR3 is CASSGRTSGRHSTDTQYF. In nucleotides, the CDR3 is TGTGCCAGCAGCGGAAGGACTAGCGGGAGGCATAGCACAGATACGCAGTATTTT.

This clonotype was seen just once. V and J are TRBV28 and TRBJ1-4; D is perhaps TRBD1 (5 bases). Germline V gene sequence: CDR1 MDHEN, CDR2 SYDVKM. V gave up 10 bases and J gave up 7 bases, with 16 bases separating them. The CDR3 spans 13 residues. Here the CDR3 reads CATDSPGGEKLFF. CDR3 sequence (DNA): TGTGCCACCGACTCTCCCGGGGGTGAAAAACTGTTTTTT. The whole variable domain, filled in from reference TRBV28 and TRBJ1-4, reads DVKVTQSSRYLVKRTGEKVFLECVQDMDHENMFWYRQDPGLGLRLIYFSYDVKMKEKGDIPEGYSVSREKKERFSLILESASTNQTSMYLCATDSPGGEKLFFGSGTQLSVL.

This clonotype showed up just a few times. The chain couples TRBV7-9 to TRBJ2-7, with 7 bases matching TRBD1. CDR3 length: 16 amino acids. The V and J ends lost 2 bases and 2 bases, in that order; junction bases with no gene match: 9. CDR1 is SEHNR and CDR2 is FQNEAQ in the germline V gene (reference sequence). The DNA of the CDR3 is TGTGCCAGCAGCTTACTACGGACAGGTTCTCCCTACGAGCAGTACTTC. Translated: CASSLLRTGSPYEQYF.

This chain links TRBV30 with TRBJ1-4; weak D call: TRBD1 (5 bases). The CDR3 sequence is 14 residues long. Trimming left V 0 bases short and J 11 bases short, with 16 bases between. CDR1 and CDR2 (germline): GTSNPN, SVGIG (reference sequence). The CDR3 coding sequence is TGTGCCTGGAGTGTACAGCCGTCAAGGGGTAAACTGTTTTTT. It specifies CAWSVQPSRGKLFF.

This clonotype has ten or more counts. The chain joins TRBV12-3 or TRBV12-4 to TRBJ2-5; no reliable D call. Between the trimmed V and J ends, which lost 6 bases and 0 bases, there was a span of 8 bases. The length of the CDR3 is 13 residues. In nucleotides, the CDR3 is TGTGCCAGCAGCCGTACGTACCAAGAGACCCAGTACTTC. It is translated as CASSRTYQETQYF.

There are a few counts of this clonotype. V usage is TRBV7-8 and J usage is TRBJ2-1, with 7 bases aligning to TRBD2. CDR1 and CDR2 (germline): SGHVS, FQNEAQ. CDR3 length equals 16 residues. The trim removed 1 base at V and 3 bases at J, leaving 6 bases unmatched. Written as DNA, the CDR3 is TGTGCCAGCAGCTTAGATGGGAGGGCCGGCTACAATGAGCAGTTCTTC. It is translated as CASSLDGRAGYNEQFF. Using reference TRBV7-8 and TRBJ2-1 for the parts outside the CDR3, the full variable domain is GAGVSQSPRYKVAKRGQDVALRCDPISGHVSLFWYQQALGQGPEFLTYFQNEAQLDKSGLPSDRFFAERPEGSVSTLKIQRTQQEDSAVYLCASSLDGRAGYNEQFFGPGTRLTVL.

With regard to this clonotype: A read error may account for a junction end that differs from germline. The J gene is TRBJ1-6, the V gene TRBV27, with TRBD1 as a possible D gene (5 bases). This CDR3 is 15 amino acids long. The germline V gene has CDR1 MNHEY and CDR2 SMNVEV (reference sequence). The CDR3 DNA follows: TGTGCCAGCAGTCTATCTATAGACAGCTATTCACCCCTCCACTTT. The encoded protein is CASSLSIDSYSPLHF.

This clonotype was observed a handful of times. V is TRBV2 and J is TRBJ1-5; D perhaps matches TRBD1 (5 bases). The CDR3 spans 15 residues. From germline, CDR1 is SNHLY and CDR2 FYNNEI. Between the trimmed V and J ends, which lost 6 bases and 3 bases, there was a span of 15 bases. The CDR3 is CASRYLRDHNQPQHF. As DNA, the CDR3 is TGTGCCAGCAGATACCTGAGGGACCACAATCAGCCCCAGCATTTT.

In this sample, this clonotype turned up many times. The chain is built from TRBV3-1 and TRBJ1-1, with a possible D match to TRBD1 (6 bases). V was cut by 0 bases and J by 11 bases, with 16 bases left in between. The CDR3 contains 14 residues. The germline CDR1 and CDR2 sequences are LGHDT and YNNKEL (reference sequence). CDR3 sequence: CASSQEIRTAEAFF. CDR3 nucleotide sequence: TGTGCCAGCAGCCAAGAAATCAGGACAGCGGAGGCTTTCTTT.